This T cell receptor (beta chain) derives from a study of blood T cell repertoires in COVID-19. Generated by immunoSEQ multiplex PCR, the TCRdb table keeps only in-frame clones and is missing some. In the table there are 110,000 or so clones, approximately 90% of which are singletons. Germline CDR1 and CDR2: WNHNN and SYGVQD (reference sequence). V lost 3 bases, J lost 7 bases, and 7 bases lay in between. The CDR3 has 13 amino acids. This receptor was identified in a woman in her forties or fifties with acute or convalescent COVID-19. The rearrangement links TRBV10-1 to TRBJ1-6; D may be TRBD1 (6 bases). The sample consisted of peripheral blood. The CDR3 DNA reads TGCGCCAGCAGTGACAGGGGCAATTCACCCCTCCACTTT. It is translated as CASSDRGNSPLHF.